What follows describes a single T cell receptor beta chain. Data came from immunoSEQ multiplex PCR; TCRdb stores just in-frame clones and leaves some out. This sample has roughly 40,000 clones, with 90% to 95% found just once. The source of the sample is a study of T cell changes during pregnancy in multiple sclerosis. Germline V lookup: CDR1 MNHNS, CDR2 SASEGT. The CDR3 consists of 13 residues. Trimming pared 7 bases from V and 4 bases from J, leaving 13 bases between. This material consisted of peripheral blood, taken before pregnancy. This TCR was sampled from a female donor with multiple sclerosis, enrolled in a pregnancy study. The V and J genes are TRBV6-1 and TRBJ2-5; tentatively, D is TRBD1 (5 bases). The CDR3 nucleotides are TGTGCCAGCACTAGGGGATTGAGAGAGACCCAGTACTTC. Translation: CASTRGLRETQYF.